Each of the 10 T cell receptor beta chains below was sequenced from the same sample in a study of cytomegalovirus exposure and HLA in healthy donors. Primers included in the PCR were 60 Vbeta and 13 Jbeta primers. Assay: immunoSEQ multiplex PCR; the TCRdb copy retains only in-frame clones and omits some. The table shows approximately 200,000 clones, with about 82% occurring only once. Sequencing was carried out using PBMCs. The origin of the receptors is a woman in her forties or fifties in good health and CMV-seronegative.

This chain joins TRBV7-6 and TRBJ2-5; 11 nucleotides align to TRBD2. Per germline, CDR1 SGHVS and CDR2 FNYEAQ. Trimming took 4 bases from V and 4 from J; bases not matched to a gene: 5. CDR3 length: 15 residues. For the CDR3, the DNA is TGTGCCAGCAGCTCGACTAGCGGGATGGTAGAGACCCAGTACTTC. As protein: CASSSTSGMVETQYF.

The chain joins TRBV4-1 to TRBJ1-1; D might be TRBD1 (6 bases). The germline V and J ends were trimmed by 3 bases and 3 bases, with 14 bases remaining between them. In germline, CDR1 is MGHRA, CDR2 YSYEKL. The CDR3 sequence is 15 residues long. The DNA of the CDR3 is TGCGCCAGCAGCCACTCAGGGGTAATGGACACTGAAGCTTTCTTT. This translates into CASSHSGVMDTEAFF.

This clone has just one count. V gene TRBV5-1 combines with J gene TRBJ2-1, with 11 positions matching TRBD2. Germline CDR1 reads SGHRS; CDR2 reads YFSETQ. The CDR3 covers 19 residues. J lost 1 base, V lost 2 bases, and 11 bases had no gene match. CDR3 protein: CASSFEGSGRAGSYNEQFF. CDR3 nucleotides: TGCGCCAGCAGCTTCGAGGGTAGCGGGAGGGCGGGGTCCTACAATGAGCAGTTCTTC.

This chain links TRBV28 with TRBJ2-3; TRBD2 matches 11 bases. CDR1 and CDR2 from the germline V gene are MDHEN and SYDVKM. The trim removed 3 bases at V and 5 bases at J, leaving 4 bases unmatched. The CDR3 loop spans 15 amino acids. The CDR3 loop reads CASSFLAGGKDTQYF. The CDR3 DNA follows: TGTGCCAGCAGTTTCCTAGCGGGAGGAAAAGATACGCAGTATTTT.

The chain carries TRBV7-9 and TRBJ2-1; 14 positions match TRBD2. With V trimmed by 4 bases and J by 10 bases, 6 bases remained unmatched. The V gene's germline CDR1 is SEHNR and CDR2 FQNEAQ (reference sequence). The CDR3 extends over 15 amino acids. CDR3 nucleotides: TGTGCCAGCAGCTCGGGACTAGCGGGAGAGGGGGAGCAGTTCTTC. Its protein product is CASSSGLAGEGEQFF.

V usage is TRBV7-9 and J usage is TRBJ2-1; TRBD2 matches 12 bases. The CDR3 consists of 15 residues. The germline V gene encodes CDR1 SEHNR and CDR2 FQNEAQ (reference sequence). J gave up 7 bases and V 7 bases, and 8 bases lay outside the gene matches. CDR3 amino acids: CASIIGTSGSNEQFF. CDR3 bases: TGTGCCAGCATCATTGGGACTAGCGGGTCTAATGAGCAGTTCTTC.

The J gene is TRBJ1-5, the V gene TRBV2; D remains unclear. The V end was cut by 6 bases, the J end by 2 bases, with 17 bases between. The CDR3 contains 16 residues. Germline V gives CDR1 SNHLY, CDR2 FYNNEI. The CDR3 DNA reads TGTGCCAGCAGCCCATCCGGGAAAATGGGCAATCAGCCCCAGCATTTT. Its protein product is CASSPSGKMGNQPQHF. Complete variable domain (other parts from reference TRBV2 and TRBJ1-5): EPEVTQTPSHQVTQMGQEVILRCVPISNHLYFYWYRQILGQKVEFLVSFYNNEISEKSEIFDDQFSVERPDGSNFTLKIRSTKLEDSAMYFCASSPSGKMGNQPQHFGDGTRLSIL.

The genes are TRBV25-1 and TRBJ2-2; 9 bases are a match to TRBD1. Germline trimming cut 6 bases from V and 1 base from J; bases unmatched to any gene: 9. The CDR3 runs 17 residues. Germline CDR1 and CDR2: MGHDK and SYGVNS. The CDR3 region has the DNA TGTGCCAGCAGCGAAGGGGACAGGGCGGGGAACACCGGGGAGCTGTTTTTT. It specifies CASSEGDRAGNTGELFF.

The chain links TRBV30 to TRBJ2-3, with TRBD2 identical over 8 bases. V shed 3 bases, J shed 4 bases, and the junction held 3 bases outside the gene matches. This CDR3 has 13 residues. Germline values: CDR1 GTSNPN, CDR2 SVGIG (reference sequence). CDR3 DNA: TGTGCCTGGAGCGGGAGGGCCGCAGATACGCAGTATTTT. This gives the protein CAWSGRAADTQYF.

V is TRBV4-1 and J is TRBJ1-3, with a weak D call TRBD1 (6 bases). V lost 0 bases to trimming and J lost 2 bases, with 8 bases between them. CDR1 MGHRA and CDR2 YSYEKL come from the germline V gene. CDR3 length: 15 residues. The CDR3, as DNA: TGCGCCAGCAGCCAAGAAGGGACAACTGGAAACACCATATATTTT. It encodes CASSQEGTTGNTIYF.